Following are 5 T cell receptor beta chains from one sample sequenced in a study of T cell responses to AZD1222 COVID-19 vaccine. Produced via immunoSEQ multiplex PCR; TCRdb's table is partial and in-frame only. The table lists 66,000 or so clones, about four fifths of them singletons, with approximately 23% in the top ten. The sequencing used peripheral blood, collected on day 0 of MenACWY control vaccination. All receptors come from an adult in good health.

The chain carries TRBV6-5 and TRBJ2-2; weak D call: TRBD1 (5 bases). The CDR3 consists of 15 residues. V was cut by 2 bases and J by 4 bases, with 11 bases left in between. Germline CDR1 MNHEY, CDR2 SVGAGI. The CDR3 region is CASSYGSGRTGELFF. The CDR3 nucleotides read TGTGCCAGCAGTTACGGCTCAGGGCGCACCGGGGAGCTGTTTTTT.

CDR3 bases: TGTGCCAGTATGCCGGGGACAGGCTATGGCTACACCTTC. Its translation is CASMPGTGYGYTF. The rearrangement uses TRBV19 and TRBJ1-2; 8 bases are a match to TRBD1. This CDR3 region has 13 residues. Germline CDR1 reads LNHDA; CDR2 reads SQIVND (reference sequence). J was trimmed by 4 bases and V by 7 bases; bases with no gene match: 5.

The CDR3 sequence: CASSSNPGQGISEQYF. The CDR3 DNA reads TGTGCCAGCAGTTCGAATCCGGGACAGGGAATTAGCGAGCAGTACTTC. The gene calls are TRBV11-2 and TRBJ2-7; TRBD1 matches 9 bases. This CDR3 has 16 amino acids. With V trimmed by 6 bases and J by 6 bases, 15 bases remained unmatched. The germline V gene encodes CDR1 SGHAT and CDR2 FQNNGV.

This rearrangement joins TRBV4-1 to TRBJ2-1, with D possibly being TRBD2 (6 bases). The length of the CDR3 is 19 residues. Per the germline V gene, CDR1 is MGHRA and CDR2 is YSYEKL. V lost 0 bases and J 0 bases, leaving 18 bases between the germline ends. Here the CDR3 reads CASSQDLDDGRLSYNEQFF. In DNA form, the CDR3 reads TGCGCCAGCAGCCAAGATCTGGACGACGGGAGACTCTCCTACAATGAGCAGTTCTTC.

This chain connects TRBV20-1 to TRBJ2-2, with D perhaps TRBD1 (5 bases). Germline CDR1 is DFQATT and CDR2 is SNEGSKA (reference sequence). Trimming shortened V by 3 bases and J by 1 base, and 12 bases separated the two germline ends. The CDR3 totals 15 residues. The CDR3 DNA reads as TGCAGTGCTAGTCCCAGGGTAGTGAACACCGGGGAGCTGTTTTTT. Encoded protein: CSASPRVVNTGELFF.